This T cell receptor (beta chain) is from a study of breast tumors, draining lymph nodes, adjacent tissues. General observations from the study: That most tumor T cells come from lymph nodes remained unproven. Tumors had less TCR diversity than lymph nodes, more than nontumor tissue. Findings are consistent with lymph node origin and intratumoral expansion of most tumor T cells.

On this clonotype itself: Its antigen is unknown. In this CDR3 the conserved last residue, phenylalanine or tryptophan, is missing, so a read error is likely.

TCRdb re-called the multiplex PCR reads with MiXCR, one entry per CDR3 protein. This sample has about 20,000 distinct CDR3 sequences; approximately 41% occur once, and the top ten carry about 20%. Germline V gene sequence: CDR1 MNHEY, CDR2 SVGEGT. CDR3 size: 16 residues. V was clipped by 5 bases and J by 4 bases; unmatched bases: 9. This TCR was recovered from a female donor with breast cancer. Some clones in this sample may be carry-over from other donors' samples. The J gene is TRBJ2-2, the V gene TRBV6-2 or TRBV6-3; TRBD2 aligns across 8 bases. Sample: breast tumor tissue. The CDR3 sequence is CASSHESGSLTGELFL. CDR3 nucleotide sequence: TGTGCCAGCAGTCATGAAAGCGGGAGTCTCACCGGGGAGCTGTTTCTT.